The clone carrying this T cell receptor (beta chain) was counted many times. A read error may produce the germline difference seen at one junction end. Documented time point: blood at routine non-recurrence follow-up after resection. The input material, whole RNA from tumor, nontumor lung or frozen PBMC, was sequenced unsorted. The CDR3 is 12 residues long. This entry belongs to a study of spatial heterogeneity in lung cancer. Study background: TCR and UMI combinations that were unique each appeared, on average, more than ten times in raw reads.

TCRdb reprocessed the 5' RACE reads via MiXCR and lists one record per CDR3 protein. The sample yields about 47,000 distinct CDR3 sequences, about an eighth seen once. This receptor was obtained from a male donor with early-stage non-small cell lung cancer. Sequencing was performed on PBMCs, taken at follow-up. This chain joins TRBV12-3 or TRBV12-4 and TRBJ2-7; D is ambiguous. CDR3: CASSLNPGHRIF. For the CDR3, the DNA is TGTGCCAGCAGTTTAAACCCCGGTCACAGAATCTTC.